The present T cell receptor (beta chain) was sequenced within a study of Ad26.COV2.S vaccination and SARS-CoV-2 variants. Study-wide background: Donor allocation was to the COV1001 Ad26.COV2.S trial arm. Notes on the study in general: Participants given vaccine showed non-spike TCR breadth similar to that of placebo recipients.

In germline, CDR1 is SNHLY, CDR2 FYNNEI. The V end was cut by 3 bases, the J end by 1 base, with 9 bases between. This CDR3 has 14 amino acids. The treatment: approximately 18 received Ad26.COV2.S at low or high dose, single or two shots; about 5 received placebo; per-sample allocation not given. On day 63 after the first injection, vaccine and placebo recipients gave samples. The sample came from a Boston adult aged 18-55 years. On this clone: Its antigen remains unidentified.

TCRdb keeps only in-frame clones here, not all; method: immunoSEQ multiplex PCR. Among about 350,000 clones listed, about 88% were seen once. The sample in question was peripheral blood, obtained in a trial of Ad26.COV2.S vaccine versus placebo. The chain employs TRBV2 and TRBJ1-1; no definite D call. The clonotype comes from a person aged 18 to 59 who received the Ad26.COV2.S COVID-19 vaccine or a placebo. The CDR3 DNA follows: TGTGCCAGCAGTGATCAGATGACGAACACTGAAGCTTTCTTT. This sequence encodes CASSDQMTNTEAFF.